This TCR beta chain derives from a study of T cell responses to AZD1222 COVID-19 vaccine. The V end was cut by 5 bases, the J end by 1 base, with 11 bases between. The V gene's germline CDR1 is SGHTA and CDR2 FQGNSA. The length of the CDR3 is 14 residues. Sequencing used immunoSEQ multiplex PCR; TCRdb keeps in-frame clones, though not all of them. The data hold more than 100,000 clones, with roughly 93% observed a single time. The sample was peripheral blood, taken on day 0 of AZD1222 vaccination. The receptor's source is an adult in good health. The V call is TRBV7-2, the J call TRBJ1-1; D possibly corresponds to TRBD1 (6 bases). CDR3 loop: CASSVLTGNTEAFF. The CDR3 DNA reads TGTGCCAGCAGCGTACTGACAGGGAACACTGAAGCTTTCTTT.